The text below deals with one T cell receptor (beta chain). This specimen comes from a study of blood T cell repertoires in COVID-19. Study summary: The cDNA or gDNA used as material had been derived from T cells, B-cell-depleted T cells, or PBMCs.

Study processing details: Nucleated cell number was recorded as an estimate derived from reference gene primer amplification. Sequencing was performed with immunoSEQ multiplex PCR; in TCRdb, only in-frame clones are kept and a portion is missing. V and J calls and clone size are copied from that table; D and trimming were computed from the DNA. The profile covers around 140,000 clones, with over 75% appearing a single time and less than 2% taken by the ten largest. The receptor was derived from a man in his sixties or seventies with acute or convalescent COVID-19. Sequencing was done on a sample of peripheral blood.

The CDR3 region has the DNA TGTGCCAGCAGTGCTCAACAGGGGTATTATAATTCACCCCTCCACTTT. This sequence encodes CASSAQQGYYNSPLHF. The rearrangement uses TRBV27 and TRBJ1-6, with 7 bases matching TRBD1. The CDR3 extends over 16 amino acids. Germline V lookup: CDR1 MNHEY, CDR2 SMNVEV (reference sequence). The V segment lost 5 bases and the J segment 4 bases; nucleotides outside the gene matches: 8.